What follows are 18 T cell receptor beta chains derived from one specimen sequenced in a study of shared clonotypes between healthy human individuals. Method: immunoSEQ multiplex PCR; TCRdb's copy keeps in-frame clones and lacks some. The sample records about a million clones, around 76% being singletons. Sequencing was carried out using memory CD4+ T cells sorted from blood. Documented subset: CD45RA-negative fraction. All receptors derive from a man aged 18 to 30 in good health.

The chain is built from TRBV9 and TRBJ1-3, with a possible D match to TRBD1 (6 bases). CDR1 and CDR2 from the germline V gene are SGDLS and YYNGEE. This CDR3 is 15 amino acids long. The V and J ends lost 4 bases and 0 bases respectively, with 11 bases between them. The CDR3 region has the DNA TGTGCCAGCAGCCCGGACAGCGTCTCTGGAAACACCATATATTTT. This gives the protein CASSPDSVSGNTIYF.

A few counts support this clone. The chain has TRBV7-2 and TRBJ2-2; no definite D call. Germline V gene sequence: CDR1 SGHTA, CDR2 FQGNSA. The germline V and J ends were trimmed by 0 bases and 4 bases, with 9 bases remaining between them. This CDR3 comprises 15 residues. The CDR3 spells CASSLAVRSTGELFF. DNA for the CDR3: TGTGCCAGCAGCTTAGCGGTGAGGAGCACCGGGGAGCTGTTTTTT.

A remark on this clone: Compared with germline, one end of the junction differs, possibly owing to a read error. This sequence joins TRBV7-7 and TRBJ2-5; D gene uncertain. CDR1 and CDR2 (germline): SSHAT, FNYEAQ (reference sequence). This CDR3 spans 13 amino acids. This CDR3 is CASSLRRQETQYF. In nucleotides, the CDR3 is TGTGCTAGCAGCTTAAGGCGCCAAGAGACCCAGTACTTC.

V is TRBV5-1 and J is TRBJ2-3; 11 bases are shared with TRBD1. Germline V gene lookup returns CDR1 SGHRS and CDR2 YFSETQ. V lost 4 bases and J lost 2; bases outside the gene matches: 6. The CDR3 runs 16 residues. CDR3 sequence reads: CASSPDRGRTTDTQYF. CDR3 bases: TGCGCCAGCAGCCCGGACAGGGGGCGGACCACAGATACGCAGTATTTT.

The chain is built from TRBV7-2 and TRBJ2-5; 11 bases map to TRBD1. The CDR3 has 16 amino acids. Looked up from germline, CDR1 is SGHTA and CDR2 is FQGNSA. V shed 1 base and J 1 base; nucleotides not matched to a gene: 2. As DNA, the CDR3 is TGTGCCAGCAGCTTAGGGGACAGGGGGGTCCAAGAGACCCAGTACTTC. Translated: CASSLGDRGVQETQYF.

This sequence joins TRBV5-6 and TRBJ1-2, with 12 bases aligning to TRBD1. Losses at the gene ends were 4 bases for V and 4 bases for J; bases not matched to a gene: 11. This CDR3 is 17 amino acids long. Looked up from germline, CDR1 is SGHDT and CDR2 is YYEEEE. Here the CDR3 DNA reads TGTGCCAGCAGCCTGGGGACAGGGGGCGCTAAGCTCTATGGCTACACCTTC. Translating it yields CASSLGTGGAKLYGYTF.

Here the CDR3 reads CASKTSGSDTQYF. DNA for the CDR3: TGTGCCAGCAAGACTAGCGGGTCAGATACGCAGTATTTT. The chain uses TRBV6-6 and TRBJ2-3, with TRBD2 identical over 10 bases. CDR1 and CDR2 from the germline V gene are MNHNY and SVGAGI (reference sequence). V lost 7 bases to trimming and J lost 4 bases; unmatched junction nucleotides: 2. This CDR3 has 13 amino acids.

The chain employs TRBV28 and TRBJ1-4; no clear D. The CDR3 is 15 amino acids. Deletions cut 6 bases from V and 7 bases from J, with 18 bases between. The germline V gene encodes CDR1 MDHEN and CDR2 SYDVKM. For the CDR3, the DNA is TGTGCCAGCAGGCTCGAGGGAGGGCGTTCTGAAAAACTGTTTTTT. This encodes CASRLEGGRSEKLFF.

V and J are TRBV6-5 and TRBJ2-7, with 10 bases lining up with TRBD1. Germline trimming cut 6 bases from V and 5 bases from J; bases unmatched to any gene: 4. From germline, CDR1 is MNHEY and CDR2 SVGAGI. The CDR3 covers 13 residues. CDR3 coding DNA: TGTGCCAGCAGGAGACAGGGGGCGCACGAGCAGTACTTC. Translated: CASRRQGAHEQYF.

The V gene is TRBV6-5, the J gene TRBJ2-7; D is uncertain. The V gene lost 6 bases and the J gene lost 6 bases, with 15 bases spanning the gap. The CDR3 has 13 residues. Germline CDR1 MNHEY, CDR2 SVGAGI. This CDR3 reads CASRTGWLTEQYF. The DNA for the CDR3 is TGTGCCAGCAGAACGGGTTGGCTGACCGAGCAGTACTTC.

This chain links TRBV11-1 with TRBJ1-1; maybe TRBD1 (6 bases). CDR1 is SGHAT and CDR2 is FQDESV in the germline V gene (reference sequence). V was pared by 6 bases and J by 5 bases, with 16 bases between. The CDR3 totals 14 residues. CDR3 sequence (DNA): TGTGCCAGCAGTTCGCAACAGGGAAGGACTGAAGCTTTCTTT. It yields the protein CASSSQQGRTEAFF.

Regarding this clone: The sample holds other DNA sequences that translate to the same CDR3. This chain connects TRBV10-3 to TRBJ1-2, with TRBD1 matching 7 bases. Per germline, CDR1 ENHRY and CDR2 SYGVKD. The V gene end was trimmed by 3 bases and the J gene end by 3 bases; junction bases not matched to a gene: 1. The CDR3 contains 13 residues. The CDR3 DNA sequence: TGTGCCATCAGTGAAGACAGGGACTATGGCTACACCTTC. Translation gives CAISEDRDYGYTF.

The rearrangement joins TRBV6-5 to TRBJ2-7; TRBD1 matches at 10 bases. The CDR3 is 14 residues long. The germline CDR1 and CDR2 sequences are MNHEY and SVGAGI. V lost 6 bases to trimming and J lost 5 bases; unmatched junction nucleotides: 7. CDR3 residues: CASRTGTGVNEQYF. CDR3 nucleotides: TGTGCCAGCAGGACCGGGACAGGGGTGAACGAGCAGTACTTC.

This chain uses TRBV28 with TRBJ2-1; the D is unclear. The CDR3 spans 13 residues. The V gene lost 9 bases and the J gene lost 6 bases, with 15 bases spanning the gap. Looked up from germline, CDR1 is MDHEN and CDR2 is SYDVKM. The DNA of the CDR3 is TGTGCCAGTGAATCGGTAGGCCCCAATGAGCAGTTCTTC. This sequence encodes CASESVGPNEQFF.

This chain's CDR3 is CAVNLTGRDGRDYEQYF. CDR3 DNA sequence: TGTGCCGTCAATCTGACAGGGCGGGACGGGCGCGACTACGAGCAGTACTTC. The chain joins TRBV21-1 to TRBJ2-7; the table's D call, TRBD1, was not checked against the DNA. TRBV21-1 is a pseudogene locus. This CDR3 has 17 amino acids.

The V call is TRBV5-4, the J call TRBJ1-6, with TRBD1 identical over 7 bases. The CDR3 spans 16 residues. Germline V gives CDR1 SGHNT, CDR2 YYREEE (reference sequence). J gave up 0 bases and V 4 bases, and 4 bases lay outside the gene matches. The CDR3 nucleotides read TGTGCCAGCAGCCCGGGGGACAGCTCCTATAATTCACCCCTCCACTTT. Its translation: CASSPGDSSYNSPLHF.

The chain carries TRBV5-1 and TRBJ2-5, with 7 bases fitting TRBD1. This CDR3 has 14 residues. The junction had 5 bases not matched to a gene; V was cut back by 4 bases and J by 2 bases. Germline V gene data show CDR1 as SGHRS and CDR2 as YFSETQ. The DNA of the CDR3 is TGCGCCAGCAGCATGCCGGACAGGCAAGAGACCCAGTACTTC. As protein: CASSMPDRQETQYF. Full variable domain (rest looked up from reference TRBV5-1 and TRBJ2-5): KAGVTQTPRYLIKTRGQQVTLSCSPISGHRSVSWYQQTPGQGLQFLFEYFSETQRNKGNFPGRFSGRQFSNSRSEMNVSTLELGDSALYLCASSMPDRQETQYFGPGTRLLVL.

The chain recombines TRBV5-1 with TRBJ2-7; tentatively, D is TRBD1 (7 bases). The CDR3 is 13 amino acids. V was pared by 6 bases and J by 2 bases, with 12 bases between. Germline V lookup: CDR1 SGHRS, CDR2 YFSETQ. The DNA for the CDR3 is TGCGCCAGCAACCCAGGGGGGACCTACGAGCAGTACTTC. Translation gives CASNPGGTYEQYF.